These 26 T cell receptor beta chains share one sample of origin, sequenced in a study of T cell responses to AZD1222 COVID-19 vaccine. The method was immunoSEQ multiplex PCR; TCRdb's version includes in-frame clones alone and lacks a portion of them. The sample carries some 130,000 clones, about 94% recorded once. The source material was peripheral blood, sampled on day 0 of AZD1222 vaccination. These receptors were taken from an adult in good health.

The V call is TRBV15, the J call TRBJ2-5, with TRBD2 matching over 12 bases. V dropped 2 bases and J dropped 3; count of bases not matched to a gene: 1. Germline V CDR1 and CDR2: LNHNV, YYDKDF (reference sequence). The CDR3 is 15 residues long. The CDR3 coding sequence is TGTGCCACCAGCAGAAGACTAGCGGGGGAAGAGACCCAGTACTTC. This gives the protein CATSRRLAGEETQYF. The full variable domain, its missing parts supplied by reference TRBV15 and TRBJ2-5, is DAMVIQNPRYQVTQFGKPVTLSCSQTLNHNVMYWYQQKSSQAPKLLFHYYDKDFNNEADTPDNFQSRRPNTSFCFLDIRSPGLGDTAMYLCATSRRLAGEETQYFGPGTRLLVL.

This clone was seen a single time. The chain couples TRBV19 to TRBJ2-1; no clear D. The CDR3 length is 15 residues. From germline, CDR1 is LNHDA and CDR2 SQIVND (reference sequence). V lost 5 bases and J 0 bases, leaving 11 bases between the germline ends. Written as DNA, the CDR3 is TGTGCCAGTAGTCCTCCGGGCCACTCCTACAATGAGCAGTTCTTC. This codes for CASSPPGHSYNEQFF.

The rearrangement joins TRBV19 to TRBJ1-2; TRBD1 might be the D (6 bases). V lost 4 bases, J lost 7 bases, and 19 bases lay in between. CDR3 size: 15 residues. CDR1 and CDR2 from the germline V gene are LNHDA and SQIVND (reference sequence). CDR3 amino acids: CASSKQTGPVLGYTF. The CDR3 DNA reads as TGTGCCAGTAGTAAACAGACAGGACCGGTGCTTGGCTACACCTTC.

V gene TRBV5-8 combines with J gene TRBJ1-2; D not certain. The CDR3 has 11 residues. V lost 2 bases and J lost 1, with 0 bases in between. Germline V gene sequence: CDR1 SGHTS, CDR2 YDEGEE. The CDR3 sequence is CASSFNYGYTF. The CDR3 region has the DNA TGTGCCAGCAGCTTTAACTATGGCTACACCTTC.

This sequence joins TRBV6-5 and TRBJ1-2, with D tentatively TRBD1 (6 bases). V was pared by 4 bases and J by 2 bases, with 11 bases between. This CDR3 comprises 14 residues. Looked up from germline, CDR1 is MNHEY and CDR2 is SVGAGI. CDR3 loop: CASSFRGTNYGYTF. CDR3 coding DNA: TGTGCCAGCAGTTTCAGAGGGACAAACTATGGCTACACCTTC.

This rearrangement joins TRBV3-1 (or the pseudogene TRBV3-2) to TRBJ1-2, with no clear D. CDR1 and CDR2 (germline): LGHDT, YNNKEL (reference sequence). This CDR3 has 11 amino acids. The V gene lost 5 bases and the J gene lost 8 bases, with 9 bases spanning the gap. CDR3 nucleotides: TGTGCCAGCAGCTCTATCGAGGGCTACACCTTC. Protein product: CASSSIEGYTF.

Only one count was recorded for this clone. The chain couples TRBV6-6 to TRBJ2-5; 7 nucleotides line up with TRBD2. This CDR3 has 14 residues. V shed 6 bases and J 4 bases; nucleotides not matched to a gene: 8. Germline loops: CDR1 MNHNY, CDR2 SVGAGI (reference sequence). CDR3 sequence reads: CASSPRGEGETQYF. DNA for the CDR3: TGTGCCAGCAGCCCCCGGGGGGAAGGAGAGACCCAGTACTTC.

This clone was detected once. The CDR3 loop reads CASSLYGQGARGYTF. CDR3 DNA sequence: TGTGCCAGCAGTTTATATGGACAGGGGGCGCGGGGCTACACCTTC. The chain carries TRBV27 and TRBJ1-2; the match to TRBD1 covers 11 bases. V trimming: 1 base; J trimming: 8 bases; junction bases outside the gene matches: 6. There are 15 residues in the CDR3. The V gene's germline CDR1 is MNHEY and CDR2 SMNVEV (reference sequence).

This chain links TRBV27 with TRBJ1-5; D possibly corresponds to TRBD1 (6 bases). With 3 bases removed from V and 0 bases from J, the gap between germline ends came to 6 bases. The CDR3 contains 14 residues. CDR1 MNHEY and CDR2 SMNVEV come from the germline V gene (reference sequence). CDR3 nucleotides: TGTGCCAGCAGTTTGACAGGTAGCAATCAGCCCCAGCATTTT. Its translation is CASSLTGSNQPQHF.

Points on this clone: One junction end disagrees with the germline gene, perhaps due to a read error. This chain links TRBV7-7 with TRBJ2-1, with D tentatively TRBD2 (5 bases). CDR3 length: 16 residues. CDR1 is SSHAT, CDR2 FNYEAQ, per germline (reference sequence). The chain's CDR3 is CASSPTGLSSYNEQFF. As DNA, the CDR3 is TGTGCTAGCAGCCCCACTGGACTCAGCTCCTACAATGAGCAGTTCTTC.

The rearrangement uses TRBV6-1 and TRBJ2-7; D possibly uses TRBD1 or TRBD2 (5 bases each). V lost 3 bases, J lost 1 base, and 16 bases lay in between. The CDR3 is 16 residues long. Germline V CDR1 and CDR2: MNHNS, SASEGT. CDR3 nucleotides: TGTGCCAGCAGTGAGTTGAGGGGTTCTGCGTCCTACGAGCAGTACTTC. Translating it yields CASSELRGSASYEQYF.

The V call is TRBV2, the J call TRBJ1-5, with a weak D call TRBD1 (6 bases). This CDR3 comprises 13 residues. V lost 8 bases, J lost 0 bases, and 8 bases lay in between. Germline V gene lookup returns CDR1 SNHLY and CDR2 FYNNEI. The CDR3 protein is CASQGYSNQPQHF. DNA for the CDR3: TGTGCCAGCCAGGGGTATAGCAATCAGCCCCAGCATTTT.

This clone appeared once. At one end the junction does not follow the germline gene, possibly because of a read error. The chain is built from TRBV6-5 and TRBJ2-1; 8 bases align to TRBD2. The germline V gene has CDR1 MNHEY and CDR2 SVGAGI. This CDR3 comprises 13 residues. CDR3 DNA sequence: TGTGCCAGCAGGGGACTAGTCTTTAATGAGCAGCTCTTC. As protein: CASRGLVFNEQLF.

The CDR3 reads CASSVDLGTIYF. CDR3 coding DNA: TGTGCCAGCAGCGTAGATCTGGGCACCATATATTTT. This chain uses TRBV9 with TRBJ1-3; no clear D. The CDR3 length is 12 residues. From germline, CDR1 is SGDLS and CDR2 YYNGEE. Trimming cost V 0 bases and J 9 bases, with 7 bases left between them.

The J gene is TRBJ1-6, the V gene TRBV19; maybe TRBD1 (6 bases). The CDR3 contains 17 residues. Germline CDR1 reads LNHDA; CDR2 reads SQIVND (reference sequence). The V end lost 4 bases, the J end lost 0 bases, and 13 bases lay between the germline ends. CDR3: CASSTPGASSYNSPLHF. The CDR3 DNA reads TGTGCCAGTAGTACCCCAGGGGCGAGCTCCTATAATTCACCCCTCCACTTT.

The V call is TRBV5-6, the J call TRBJ1-2; tentatively, D is TRBD1 (6 bases). The CDR3 runs 14 residues. Looked up from germline, CDR1 is SGHDT and CDR2 is YYEEEE. Trimming cost V 4 bases and J 2 bases, with 12 bases left between them. Here the CDR3 DNA reads TGTGCCAGCAGCCTAGGGACACCGAACTATGGCTACACCTTC. Translated, it gives CASSLGTPNYGYTF.

The chain employs TRBV6-6 and TRBJ1-1; 7 bases line up with TRBD1. Germline CDR1 reads MNHNY; CDR2 reads SVGAGI (reference sequence). V lost 6 bases, J lost 4 bases, and 11 bases stayed unmatched. The CDR3 loop spans 15 amino acids. The CDR3 spells CASRPHDRDFTEAFF. Written as DNA, the CDR3 is TGTGCCAGCAGGCCACACGACAGGGATTTCACTGAAGCTTTCTTT.

The chain uses TRBV29-1 and TRBJ2-1; D is uncertain. CDR1 is SQVTM and CDR2 is ANQGSEA in the germline V gene. There are 12 residues in the CDR3. Trimming stripped 1 base from V and 5 bases from J, with 6 bases between. The CDR3 DNA sequence: TGCAGCGTTGAAGGACTTGACAATGAGCAGTTCTTC. This encodes CSVEGLDNEQFF.

CDR3 protein: CASSRGGEYGYTF. The CDR3 DNA sequence: TGTGCCAGCAGTAGGGGGGGTGAATATGGCTACACCTTC. V is TRBV5-6 and J is TRBJ1-2; D perhaps matches TRBD1 (6 bases). The CDR3 loop spans 13 amino acids. V gave up 5 bases and J gave up 5 bases, with 13 bases separating them. CDR1 and CDR2 from the germline V gene are SGHDT and YYEEEE. Based on the CDR3 plus reference TRBV5-6 and TRBJ1-2, the full variable domain is DAGVTQSPTHLIKTRGQQVTLRCSPKSGHDTVSWYQQALGQGPQFIFQYYEEEERQRGNFPDRFSGHQFPNYSSELNVNALLLGDSALYLCASSRGGEYGYTFGSGTRLTVV.

The chain links TRBV6-5 to TRBJ1-2; D unclear. Germline lookup yields CDR1 MNHEY and CDR2 SVGAGI. V was trimmed by 7 bases and J by 8 bases, leaving 8 bases between them. CDR3 length: 10 residues. The CDR3 DNA is TGTGCCAGCATCGGGGTAGGCTACACCTTC. It encodes CASIGVGYTF.

The chain is built from TRBV3-1 (or the pseudogene TRBV3-2) and TRBJ1-1; D is unclear. Germline V CDR1 and CDR2: LGHDT, YNNKEL (reference sequence). The CDR3 sequence is 14 residues long. V gave up 1 base and J gave up 1 base, with 7 bases separating them. For the CDR3, the DNA is TGTGCCAGCAGCCAAGGATTTACGAACACTGAAGCTTTCTTT. This gives the protein CASSQGFTNTEAFF.

This chain uses TRBV27 with TRBJ1-2; 7 bases map to TRBD1. Trimming at V came to 2 bases and at J to 8 bases, leaving 5 bases not matched to a gene. Germline CDR1 is MNHEY and CDR2 is SMNVEV (reference sequence). This CDR3 spans 13 amino acids. The CDR3 region is CASSLRQGGGYTF. The CDR3 DNA is TGTGCCAGCAGTTTACGGCAGGGGGGAGGCTACACCTTC.

In this sample, this clone turned up once. The gene calls are TRBV7-8 and TRBJ1-3; D is undetermined. The V and J ends lost 1 base and 0 bases respectively, with 7 bases between them. This CDR3 has 15 residues. The V gene's germline CDR1 is SGHVS and CDR2 FQNEAQ. CDR3 sequence reads: CASSLGSGSGNTIYF. The DNA for the CDR3 is TGTGCCAGCAGCTTAGGTTCAGGCTCTGGAAACACCATATATTTT.

This clone was recorded a few times. The rearrangement uses TRBV7-8 and TRBJ1-6; D is unclear. The germline V and J ends were trimmed by 2 bases and 6 bases, with 11 bases remaining between them. Germline V gene data show CDR1 as SGHVS and CDR2 as FQNEAQ. The CDR3 length is 15 residues. CDR3 nucleotide sequence: TGTGCCAGCAGCTTATCTGCAGCCCTTAATTCACCCCTCCACTTT. This gives the protein CASSLSAALNSPLHF.

This clone was seen only once. The chain recombines TRBV12-3 or TRBV12-4 with TRBJ1-2, with 7 bases identical to TRBD1. CDR3 size: 13 residues. V was clipped by 6 bases and J by 10 bases; unmatched bases: 11. CDR3 coding DNA: TGTGCCAGCAGACAACGGGACAGTTTAGACTACACCTTC. Residues: CASRQRDSLDYTF.

This clone was seen a single time. V usage is TRBV11-2 and J usage is TRBJ2-3; D is undetermined. The CDR3 consists of 12 residues. Trimming took 4 bases from V and 5 from J, leaving 7 bases between them. CDR1 is SGHAT, CDR2 FQNNGV, per germline. CDR3 amino acids: CASSSGIDTQYF. As DNA, the CDR3 is TGTGCCAGCAGCTCCGGAATAGATACGCAGTATTTT.